One and the same sample provided the 7 T cell receptor beta chains below, sequenced in a study of blood T cell repertoires in COVID-19 (TCRdb year 2020). The library was prepared using the immunoSEQ multiplex PCR assay. The clones in this table, taken by TCRdb from immuneACCESS, are in-frame only. Not every clone is retained; where verified, under half of the shortfall comes from an unresolved V gene, and the cause of the rest is unknown. The sample records about 120,000 clones, around 85% of which are singletons. Jointly, the top ten make up 3.5% to 4.5% of the sample. The sequencing sample was made of peripheral blood. The receptors originated from a man aged 60 to 69 with acute or convalescent COVID-19.

The gene calls are TRBV19 and TRBJ1-5; 7 positions match TRBD1. The trim removed 5 bases at V and 4 bases at J, leaving 8 bases unmatched. This CDR3 region has 15 residues. Germline CDR1 is LNHDA and CDR2 is SQIVND (reference sequence). DNA of the CDR3: TGTGCCAGTAGTGAGCCGACAGGGTCTAATCAGCCCCAGCATTTT. Protein: CASSEPTGSNQPQHF.

This chain uses TRBV6-6 with TRBJ2-2, with 10 bases lining up with TRBD1. This CDR3 is built from 17 residues. V lost 5 bases, J lost 8 bases, and 14 bases stayed unmatched. Germline V lookup: CDR1 MNHNY, CDR2 SVGAGI (reference sequence). In DNA form, the CDR3 reads TGTGCCAGCAGTCCCTTTACCGGGACAGGGGAAGCAGGGGAGCTGTTTTTT. Protein: CASSPFTGTGEAGELFF.

J is TRBJ1-4 and V is TRBV28, with no clear D. V was cut by 3 bases and J by 0 bases, with 8 bases left in between. Germline V gene lookup returns CDR1 MDHEN and CDR2 SYDVKM. The CDR3 runs to 15 residues. CDR3 nucleotides: TGTGCCAGCAGTTTGGTGCAGGCAACTAATGAAAAACTGTTTTTT. It yields the protein CASSLVQATNEKLFF.

This clone has a single count. The chain has TRBV4-3 and TRBJ2-5, with 9 bases matching TRBD1. The germline CDR1 and CDR2 sequences are LGHNA and YSLEER. This CDR3 comprises 16 residues. The V and J ends lost 1 base and 5 bases, in that order; junction bases with no gene match: 8. In nucleotides, the CDR3 is TGCGCCAGCAGCCAAGGGTCACAGGGGGCGGGGGAGACCCAGTACTTC. Translating gives CASSQGSQGAGETQYF.

The rearrangement joins TRBV24-1 to TRBJ2-5; 15 nucleotides line up with TRBD2. The CDR3 consists of 14 residues. The V gene end was trimmed by 7 bases and the J gene end by 9 bases; junction bases not matched to a gene: 5. The V gene's germline CDR1 is KGHDR and CDR2 SFDVKD. The CDR3 loop is CATSGTSGGQAQYF. As DNA, the CDR3 is TGTGCCACCAGCGGGACTAGCGGGGGGCAGGCCCAGTACTTC.

The table lists this clone with a count of one. V usage is TRBV9 and J usage is TRBJ2-1; 7 nucleotides line up with TRBD2. There are 15 residues in the CDR3. CDR1 is SGDLS, CDR2 YYNGEE, per germline. Losses at the gene ends were 4 bases for V and 6 bases for J; bases not matched to a gene: 10. CDR3 in DNA: TGTGCCAGCAGCCCCACCGGCGGGAGCAGCAATGAGCAGTTCTTC. This codes for CASSPTGGSSNEQFF.

V usage is TRBV6-5 and J usage is TRBJ2-3; TRBD2 aligns across 11 bases. After removal of 1 base from V and 2 bases from J, the junction contained 2 bases not matched to a gene. CDR1 and CDR2 from the germline V gene are MNHEY and SVGAGI. There are 16 residues in the CDR3. CDR3 bases: TGTGCCAGCAGTTACTTGGGACTAGCGGACACAGATACGCAGTATTTT. It codes for CASSYLGLADTDTQYF.